These 12 T cell receptor beta chains came from one sample sequenced in a study of blood T cells in healthy people across ages. Then a second PCR, running roughly 6 to 12 cycles, was carried out with a sample-barcoded 5' primer and a J-beta primer mix. TCRdb reanalysed the 5' RACE reads using MiXCR and keeps one entry per CDR3 protein. The sample has hundreds of thousands of distinct CDR3 sequences, around 41% seen once. Sequencing was carried out using blood. These receptors originate from a man at least 80 years old in good health.

The chain has TRBV20-1 and TRBJ1-5, with D possibly being TRBD1 (6 bases). Germline V gene data show CDR1 as DFQATT and CDR2 as SNEGSKA (reference sequence). CDR3 length: 16 amino acids. The ends were cut back, 1 base at V and 7 bases at J, with 20 bases in the middle. Here the CDR3 reads CSARVPAGGAKQPQHF. The CDR3 DNA sequence: TGCAGTGCTAGAGTCCCCGCGGGGGGGGCGAAACAGCCCCAGCATTTT.

This clonotype was counted at least ten times. The chain recombines TRBV15 with TRBJ2-3; the D gene is possibly TRBD1 (7 bases). Trimming removed 6 bases from V and 5 bases from J, with 15 bases in between. Germline CDR1 reads LNHNV; CDR2 reads YYDKDF (reference sequence). The CDR3 runs to 14 residues. CDR3 DNA sequence: TGTGCCACCAGGGAGGGGGCCTTTGTAGATACGCAGTATTTT. This codes for CATREGAFVDTQYF.

In this sample, this clonotype turned up a few times. The chain joins TRBV4-2 to TRBJ2-3; D ambiguous. V was cut by 0 bases and J by 5 bases, with 12 bases left in between. Per the germline V gene, CDR1 is LGHNA and CDR2 is YNFKEQ. This CDR3 region has 15 residues. The DNA of the CDR3 is TGTGCCAGCAGCCAAGAAGAAAGGGCAAAAGATACGCAGTATTTT. Its protein is CASSQEERAKDTQYF.

This clonotype has at least ten counts. The CDR3 is CASSQGRGGRTDTQYF. The CDR3 DNA is TGTGCCAGCAGCCAGGGCCGGGGGGGCCGGACAGATACGCAGTATTTT. This chain links TRBV4-2 with TRBJ2-3; 8 bases align to TRBD2. CDR1 and CDR2 from the germline V gene are LGHNA and YNFKEQ. V gave up 3 bases and J gave up 3 bases; unmatched junction bases: 8. This CDR3 is built from 16 residues.

The genes are TRBV5-1 and TRBJ2-5; 8 bases match TRBD2. V lost 1 base, J lost 3 bases, and 2 bases stayed unmatched. CDR1 is SGHRS, CDR2 YFSETQ, per germline. CDR3 length: 14 residues. The DNA for the CDR3 is TGCGCCAGCAGCTTGAGTAGCGGGAAAGAGACCCAGTACTTC. Translated, it gives CASSLSSGKETQYF.

This clonotype was counted a few times. The chain recombines TRBV5-5 with TRBJ2-1, with 10 bases identical to TRBD2. Trimming at V came to 0 bases and at J to 6 bases, leaving 0 bases not matched to a gene. The CDR3 totals 14 residues. CDR1 SGHKS and CDR2 YYEKEE come from the germline V gene (reference sequence). In DNA, the CDR3 is TGTGCCAGCAGCTTGGGGACTAGCGGCAATGAGCAGTTCTTC. It translates to CASSLGTSGNEQFF.

The chain is built from TRBV20-1 and TRBJ1-4, with a possible D match to TRBD1 (5 bases). The V gene's germline CDR1 is DFQATT and CDR2 SNEGSKA (reference sequence). The CDR3 spans 15 residues. V was shortened by 0 bases and J by 5 bases, with 13 bases between the two germline ends. The CDR3 here is CSARDPNGANEKLFF. CDR3 DNA: TGCAGTGCTAGAGATCCAAACGGGGCGAATGAAAAACTGTTTTTT.

V usage is TRBV30 and J usage is TRBJ2-7; no clear D gene. Germline V gene lookup returns CDR1 GTSNPN and CDR2 SVGIG (reference sequence). This CDR3 comprises 14 residues. V was shortened by 3 bases and J by 3 bases, with 15 bases between the two germline ends. In DNA form, the CDR3 reads TGTGCCTGGAGACCCCCTGGCAGGAACTACGAGCAGTACTTC. Its protein product is CAWRPPGRNYEQYF.

This clonotype came up a few times. This sequence joins TRBV5-5 and TRBJ1-2, with no clear D. Trimming shortened V by 0 bases and J by 6 bases, and 6 bases separated the two germline ends. The CDR3 loop spans 12 amino acids. Germline V gene sequence: CDR1 SGHKS, CDR2 YYEKEE (reference sequence). The CDR3 spells CASSLEGHGYTF. The CDR3, as DNA: TGTGCCAGCAGCTTGGAAGGCCATGGCTACACCTTC.

This clonotype was picked up a small number of times. The J gene is TRBJ1-5, the V gene TRBV6-2 or TRBV6-3; D uncertain. There are 12 residues in the CDR3. The germline V gene encodes CDR1 MNHEY and CDR2 SVGEGT. Trimming took 7 bases from V and 7 from J, leaving 11 bases between them. The CDR3 nucleotides read TGTGCCAGCACCTTCGGAACCCAGCCCCAGCATTTT. It encodes CASTFGTQPQHF.

The gene calls are TRBV15 and TRBJ2-3; D gene unclear. From germline, CDR1 is LNHNV and CDR2 YYDKDF (reference sequence). The CDR3 has 16 amino acids. V lost 4 bases, J lost 1 base, and 15 bases lay in between. CDR3 sequence reads: CATSTRALRGTDTQYF. DNA for the CDR3: TGTGCCACCAGCACCCGGGCCTTACGAGGCACAGATACGCAGTATTTT.

There are a few counts of this clonotype. CDR3 DNA sequence: TGTGCCAGCAGCTTCCTTGGGGGCGTACTTAAAGAGACCCAGTACTTC. This sequence encodes CASSFLGGVLKETQYF. This chain joins TRBV7-9 and TRBJ2-5, with D tentatively TRBD1 (6 bases). V was clipped by 3 bases and J by 3 bases, with 17 bases between them. The CDR3 has 16 residues. Germline CDR1 is SEHNR and CDR2 is FQNEAQ (reference sequence).